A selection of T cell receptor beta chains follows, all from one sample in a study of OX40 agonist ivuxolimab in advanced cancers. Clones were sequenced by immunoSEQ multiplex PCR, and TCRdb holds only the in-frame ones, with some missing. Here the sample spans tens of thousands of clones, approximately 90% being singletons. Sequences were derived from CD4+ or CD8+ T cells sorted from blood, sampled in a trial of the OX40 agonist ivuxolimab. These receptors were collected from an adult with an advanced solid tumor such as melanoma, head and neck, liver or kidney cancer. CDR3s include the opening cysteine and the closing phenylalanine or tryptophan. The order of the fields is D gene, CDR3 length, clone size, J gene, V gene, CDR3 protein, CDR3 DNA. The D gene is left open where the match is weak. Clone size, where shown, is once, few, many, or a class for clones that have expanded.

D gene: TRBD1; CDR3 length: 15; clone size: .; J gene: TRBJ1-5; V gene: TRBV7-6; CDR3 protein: CASSTGQGGNQPQHF; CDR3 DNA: TGTGCCAGCAGCACCGGACAGGGAGGGAATCAGCCCCAGCATTTT
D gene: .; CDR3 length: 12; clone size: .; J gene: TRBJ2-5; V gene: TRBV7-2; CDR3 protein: CASSLDGGTQYF; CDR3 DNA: TGTGCCAGCAGCTTGGACGGAGGGACCCAGTACTTC
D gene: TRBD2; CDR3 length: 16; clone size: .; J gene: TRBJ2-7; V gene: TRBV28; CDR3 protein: CASSPRTSGRFYEQYF; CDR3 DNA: TGTGCCAGCAGTCCCCGGACTAGCGGGAGGTTTTACGAGCAGTACTTC
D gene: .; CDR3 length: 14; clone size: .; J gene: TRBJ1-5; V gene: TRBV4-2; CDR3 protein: CASSQGKSNQPQHF; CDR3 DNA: TGTGCCAGCAGCCAAGGAAAGAGCAATCAGCCCCAGCATTTT
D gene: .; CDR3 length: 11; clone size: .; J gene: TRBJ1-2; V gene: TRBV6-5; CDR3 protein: CASRLGGGYTF; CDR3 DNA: TGTGCCAGCAGGTTGGGGGGCGGCTACACCTTC
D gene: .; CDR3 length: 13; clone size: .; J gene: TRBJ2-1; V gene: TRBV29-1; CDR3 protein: CSVKYRATDEQFF; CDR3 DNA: TGCAGCGTTAAGTACAGGGCCACCGATGAGCAGTTCTTC
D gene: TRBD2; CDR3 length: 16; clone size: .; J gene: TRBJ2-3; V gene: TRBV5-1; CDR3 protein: CASSFGSGVSTDTQYF; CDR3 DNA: TGCGCCAGCAGCTTTGGTAGCGGGGTAAGCACAGATACGCAGTATTTT
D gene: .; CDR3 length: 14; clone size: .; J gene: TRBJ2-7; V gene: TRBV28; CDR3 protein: CASSMGPTPYEQYF; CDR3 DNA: TGTGCCAGCAGTATGGGACCTACGCCCTACGAGCAGTACTTC
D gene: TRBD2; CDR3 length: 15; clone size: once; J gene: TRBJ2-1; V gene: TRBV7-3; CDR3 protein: CASSRGRDSYNEQFF; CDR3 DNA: TGTGCCAGCAGCCGCGGGAGAGACTCCTACAATGAGCAGTTCTTC
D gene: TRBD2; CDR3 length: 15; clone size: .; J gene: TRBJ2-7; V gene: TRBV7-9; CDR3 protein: CASSLVAGAAYEQYF; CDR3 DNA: TGTGCCAGCAGCTTAGTGGCGGGAGCTGCCTACGAGCAGTACTTC
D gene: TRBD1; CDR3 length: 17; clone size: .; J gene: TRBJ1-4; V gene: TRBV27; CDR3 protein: CASTQSRDRGRYEKLFF; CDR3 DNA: TGTGCCAGCACTCAATCCCGGGACAGGGGGCGGTATGAAAAACTGTTTTTT
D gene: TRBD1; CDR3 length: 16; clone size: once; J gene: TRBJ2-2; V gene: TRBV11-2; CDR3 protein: CASSERTGASTGELFF; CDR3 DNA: TGTGCCAGCAGCGAGCGGACAGGGGCCTCCACCGGGGAGCTGTTTTTT
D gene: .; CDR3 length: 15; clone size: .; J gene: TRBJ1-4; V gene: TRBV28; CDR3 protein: CASSLSGAGNEKLFF; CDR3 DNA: TGTGCCAGCAGTTTATCAGGGGCTGGTAATGAAAAACTGTTTTTT
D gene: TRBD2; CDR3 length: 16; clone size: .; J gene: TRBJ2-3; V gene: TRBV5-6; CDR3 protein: CASSLGGGIVSDTQYF; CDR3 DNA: TGTGCCAGCAGCTTGGGCGGGGGGATTGTGTCAGATACGCAGTATTTT
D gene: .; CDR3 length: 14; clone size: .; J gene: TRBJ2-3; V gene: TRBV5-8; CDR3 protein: CASSWGGPTDTQYF; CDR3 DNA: TGTGCCAGCAGCTGGGGAGGCCCCACAGATACGCAGTATTTT
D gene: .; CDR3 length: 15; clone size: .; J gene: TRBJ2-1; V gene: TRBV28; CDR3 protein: CASNYRGTSYNEQFF; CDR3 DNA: TGTGCCAGCAATTACCGGGGAACATCCTACAATGAGCAGTTCTTC
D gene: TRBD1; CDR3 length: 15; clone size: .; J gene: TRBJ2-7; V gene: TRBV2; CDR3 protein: CASRLDRVIVGEQYF; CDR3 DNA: TGTGCCAGCAGATTGGACAGGGTGATCGTGGGCGAGCAGTACTTC
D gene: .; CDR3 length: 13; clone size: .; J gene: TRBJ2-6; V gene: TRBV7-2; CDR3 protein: CASMGSGANVLTF; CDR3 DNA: TGTGCCAGCATGGGATCTGGGGCCAACGTCCTGACTTTC
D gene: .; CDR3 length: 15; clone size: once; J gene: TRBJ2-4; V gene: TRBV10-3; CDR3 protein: CAISDGSLAKNIQYF; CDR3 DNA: TGTGCCATCAGTGATGGGTCCCTAGCCAAAAACATTCAGTACTTC
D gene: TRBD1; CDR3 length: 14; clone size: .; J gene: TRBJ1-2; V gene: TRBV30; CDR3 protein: CAWRAKGASHGYTF; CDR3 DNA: TGTGCCTGGAGAGCCAAGGGGGCGAGTCATGGCTACACCTTC
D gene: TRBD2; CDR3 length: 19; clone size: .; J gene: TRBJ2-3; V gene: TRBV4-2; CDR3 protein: CASSQLLAGGKGRTDTQYF; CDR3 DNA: TGTGCCAGCAGCCAACTTCTAGCGGGAGGTAAGGGGAGGACAGATACGCAGTATTTT
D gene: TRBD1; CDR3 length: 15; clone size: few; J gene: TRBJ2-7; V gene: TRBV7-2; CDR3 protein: CASSVSGTGGYEQYF; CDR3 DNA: TGTGCCAGCAGCGTCTCCGGGACAGGGGGCTACGAGCAGTACTTC
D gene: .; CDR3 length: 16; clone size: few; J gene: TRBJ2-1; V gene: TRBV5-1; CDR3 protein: CASSLGLAAGGNEQFF; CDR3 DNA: TGCGCCAGCAGCTTGGGCCTAGCGGCAGGGGGCAATGAGCAGTTCTTC
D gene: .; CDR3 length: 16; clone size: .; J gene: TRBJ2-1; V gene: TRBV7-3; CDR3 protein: CASSLIAEDSYNEQFF; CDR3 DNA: TGTGCCAGCAGCTTAATAGCGGAGGACTCCTACAATGAGCAGTTCTTC
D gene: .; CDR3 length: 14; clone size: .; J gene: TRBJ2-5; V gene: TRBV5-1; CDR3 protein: CASSLVSIQETQYF; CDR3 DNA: TGCGCCAGCAGCTTGGTTTCCATTCAGGAGACCCAGTACTTC
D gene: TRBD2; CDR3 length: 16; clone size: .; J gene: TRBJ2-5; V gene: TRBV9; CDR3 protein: CASSGQREGRQETQYF; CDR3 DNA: TGTGCCAGCAGCGGACAGCGGGAGGGCCGCCAAGAGACCCAGTACTTC
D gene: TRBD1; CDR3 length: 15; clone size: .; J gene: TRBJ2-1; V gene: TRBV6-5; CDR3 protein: CASSYSDRGVYEQFF; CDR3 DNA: TGTGCCAGCAGTTACTCGGACAGGGGGGTGTATGAGCAGTTCTTC
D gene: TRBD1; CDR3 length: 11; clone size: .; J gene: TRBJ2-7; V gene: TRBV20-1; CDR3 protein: CSARVGTGWDF; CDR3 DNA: TGCAGTGCTAGAGTCGGGACAGGTTGGGACTTC
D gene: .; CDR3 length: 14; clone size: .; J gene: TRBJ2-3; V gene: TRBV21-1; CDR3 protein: CASSKGSETDTQYF; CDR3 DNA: TGTGCCAGCAGCAAAGGGTCGGAGACAGATACGCAGTATTTT